The clone carrying this T cell receptor beta chain appeared a few times. As yet, its antigen is unknown. This sample stems from a study of cytomegalovirus exposure and HLA in healthy donors. Overall study context: In an earlier analysis, around 120 million unique TCR beta sequences were found from some 200 million T cells. Some 85 million unique TCRs from HLA-typed donors were held in an early data release. Whole-study findings and limits: A later analysis by the authors found several of the most significant clusters apparently linked to common viral pathogens. The study labeled 150 or so TCR beta chains cytomegalovirus-associated.

From germline, CDR1 is SGHRS and CDR2 YFSETQ. CDR3 length: 17 residues. The V segment lost 3 bases and the J segment 5 bases; nucleotides outside the gene matches: 14. This PCR relied on a set of 60 Vbeta primers and 13 Jbeta primers. Profiling relied on immunoSEQ multiplex PCR, and the TCRdb table lists in-frame clones only, not all of them. The table shows some 100,000 clones, with around 70% occurring only once. The chain carries TRBV5-1 and TRBJ2-7, with TRBD1 matching 10 bases. The source of this sequence is a woman in her forties or fifties in good health and CMV-seropositive. The specimen sequenced was PBMCs. CDR3 bases: TGCGCCAGCAGCTGGAGACAGGGGGCGGGTTCGGGTAACGAGCAGTACTTC. Protein product: CASSWRQGAGSGNEQYF.